This paragraph covers one T cell receptor (beta chain) sequence. Its antigen is currently unknown. V was pared by 0 bases and J by 2 bases, with 7 bases between. The CDR3 consists of 15 residues. Germline V gene data show CDR1 as MNHNY and CDR2 as SVGAGI (reference sequence). The repertoire was sequenced with immunoSEQ multiplex PCR; TCRdb's copy has only in-frame clones and lacks some. The table records 99,000 or so clones, 86% of them present only once. The data belong to a study of cytomegalovirus exposure and HLA in healthy donors. Study observations and caveats: Investigators reported under 200 TCR beta chains as tied to cytomegalovirus. Some public TCRs appeared in many individuals, while most sequences were rare.

Material: PBMCs. The V gene is TRBV6-6, the J gene TRBJ2-2; D is unclear. The TCR sequence derives from a woman between 18 and 29 years old in good health and CMV-seropositive. CDR3 in amino acids: CASSYSLPNTGELFF. The CDR3 nucleotides read TGTGCCAGCAGTTACTCGCTACCTAACACCGGGGAGCTGTTTTTT.